Given below is one T cell receptor (beta chain) in context. Antigen: not known. This record belongs to a study of beta chain features in type 1 diabetes. Of the isolated RNA, all was reverse transcribed, and so the sequenced material was expressed TCRB transcripts. TCRdb's table, derived via immunoSEQ multiplex PCR, lists solely in-frame clones and lacks some. The sample has about 170,000 clones, roughly 8% seen once. Findings and caveats of the study: Naive, central memory and Treg TCRB repertoires appeared more alike in patients than in healthy donors. Shorter TCRB CDR3s, moderately but significantly so, were found in Type 1 diabetes patients in all four CD4+ subsets. Whether TCRB rearrangement is influenced by HLA type was left unresolved in this analysis.

The TCR comes from a man between 18 and 35 years old with type 1 diabetes. Sequencing was done on a sample of central memory CD4+ T cells from blood.

In DNA, the CDR3 is TGTGCCAGTAGGGAGGGAGGTACTTCACCCCTCCACTTT. Residues: CASREGGTSPLHF. V gene TRBV19 combines with J gene TRBJ1-6; D remains ambiguous. This CDR3 is built from 13 residues. Germline V gene lookup returns CDR1 LNHDA and CDR2 SQIVND (reference sequence). Trimming took off 6 bases at V and 9 bases at J, with 12 bases between the two ends.